These 15 T cell receptor beta chains were all obtained from the same sample, sequenced in a study of regulatory T cells in long-lasting Graves disease. For TCR beta, libraries came from iRepertoire HTBI primers and Arm-PCR of CDR3 regions. MiXCR, run by TCRdb on the multiplex PCR reads, gives a single entry per CDR3 protein. The sample shows about 450,000 distinct CDR3 sequences, roughly 15% of them seen only once. Time point described: newly diagnosed GD, antithyroid drugs for less than 3 months. RNA extracted from PBMCs served as the sequencing template. This sample was also put to use in a study of T cells in Graves' hyperthyroidism and ophthalmopathy.

This material consisted of peripheral blood mononuclear cells (PBMCs), taken at new diagnosis, from a patient treated with antithyroid drugs. The receptors derive from a woman aged 45-65 years with Graves disease.

V gene TRBV10-3 combines with J gene TRBJ1-2; D not resolved. The germline V gene encodes CDR1 ENHRY and CDR2 SYGVKD. This CDR3 comprises 11 residues. The V and J ends lost 3 bases and 10 bases respectively, with 9 bases between them. The CDR3, as DNA: TGTGCCATCAGTGACTGGGTGGACTACACCTTC. Its protein product is CAISDWVDYTF.

This clonotype was seen ten or more times. The J gene is TRBJ2-7, the V gene TRBV28; D gene unclear. The germline V and J ends were trimmed by 6 bases and 1 base, with 10 bases remaining between them. Germline V lookup: CDR1 MDHEN, CDR2 SYDVKM. The CDR3 covers 13 residues. The CDR3 reads CASSSGKSYEQYF. The DNA of the CDR3 is TGTGCCAGCAGCTCAGGAAAATCCTACGAGCAGTACTTC.

Ten or more counts support this clonotype. The chain has TRBV3-1 and TRBJ2-5, with 11 bases that match TRBD2. J was trimmed by 5 bases and V by 4 bases; bases with no gene match: 6. CDR1 and CDR2 (germline): LGHDT, YNNKEL (reference sequence). CDR3 length equals 15 residues. CDR3 sequence (DNA): TGTGCCAGCAGCCGACGACTAGCGGGATGGGAGACCCAGTACTTC. Protein product: CASSRRLAGWETQYF.

Regarding this clonotype: Given a much more abundant clone one base away, this may be a read error. The chain links TRBV3-1 to TRBJ2-3; 8 bases align to TRBD2. Germline V lookup: CDR1 LGHDT, CDR2 YNNKEL (reference sequence). The CDR3 consists of 15 residues. CDR3 DNA sequence: TGTGCCAGCAGCCCCTTAGCGGGGAGCACAGATACGCGGTATTTT. Protein sequence: CASSPLAGSTDTRYF.

In this sample, this clonotype turned up many times. This chain connects TRBV28 to TRBJ2-7, with a possible D match to TRBD1 (5 bases). The germline V gene encodes CDR1 MDHEN and CDR2 SYDVKM. The V gene lost 3 bases and the J gene lost 5 bases, with 14 bases spanning the gap. The CDR3 is 14 amino acids. As DNA, the CDR3 is TGTGCCAGCAGTTTCGAAGACAGTTACCACGAGCAGTACTTC. Translating it yields CASSFEDSYHEQYF.

The V call is TRBV9, the J call TRBJ2-1; D uncertain. Germline V gene data show CDR1 as SGDLS and CDR2 as YYNGEE. The CDR3 consists of 13 residues. Trimming pared 3 bases from V and 9 bases from J, leaving 13 bases between. Here the CDR3 reads CASSDLPSREQFF. CDR3 DNA: TGTGCCAGCAGCGACCTCCCCAGTCGTGAGCAGTTCTTC.

This clonotype was seen many times. CDR3 loop: CASSSPWGKFAGYTF. The CDR3 coding sequence is TGTGCCAGCAGTTCACCTTGGGGGAAATTCGCTGGCTACACCTTC. The chain employs TRBV27 and TRBJ1-2; TRBD1 is a possible D gene (5 bases). The CDR3 is 15 amino acids. The germline gives CDR1 MNHEY, CDR2 SMNVEV (reference sequence). V was cut by 4 bases and J by 7 bases, with 19 bases left in between.

This clonotype was seen more than once but under ten times. The rearrangement links TRBV9 to TRBJ1-2; TRBD1 matches 7 bases. CDR3 size: 16 residues. CDR1 and CDR2 (germline): SGDLS, YYNGEE. The trim removed 4 bases at V and 0 bases at J, leaving 9 bases unmatched. CDR3 sequence: CASSPRDRATNYGYTF. CDR3 coding DNA: TGTGCCAGCAGCCCCCGGGACAGAGCTACTAACTATGGCTACACCTTC.

This clonotype was counted only a few times. V and J are TRBV20-1 and TRBJ1-4, with TRBD1 as a possible D gene (6 bases). This CDR3 region has 13 residues. CDR1 DFQATT and CDR2 SNEGSKA come from the germline V gene (reference sequence). V gave up 1 base and J gave up 3 bases, with 6 bases separating them. CDR3 sequence (DNA): TGCAGTGCTAGAGGGGGGCCTAATGAAAAACTGTTTTTT. Translation gives CSARGGPNEKLFF.

The chain combines TRBV6-1 with TRBJ2-3; TRBD1 or TRBD2 may be the D gene (5 bases each). Germline CDR1 reads MNHNS; CDR2 reads SASEGT. Trimming shortened V by 3 bases and J by 3 bases, and 19 bases separated the two germline ends. This CDR3 region has 17 residues. In DNA, the CDR3 is TGTGCCAGCAGTGACAACTTCCGGGACCGTGGGACAGATACGCAGTATTTT. It codes for CASSDNFRDRGTDTQYF.

In the case of this clonotype: A single base separates this from a much larger clone, so it may be a read error. This CDR3 reads CASSPGTSGRVDTQYF. DNA for the CDR3: TGTGCCAGCAGCCCTGGGACTAGCGGGAGGGTAGATACGCAGTATTTT. The genes are TRBV7-6 and TRBJ2-3; 16 bases align to TRBD2. Germline CDR1 SGHVS, CDR2 FNYEAQ. This CDR3 has 16 residues. V lost 5 bases, J lost 5 bases, and 4 bases stayed unmatched.

This clonotype was counted at least ten times. The V gene is TRBV11-2, the J gene TRBJ2-1; D uncertain. The V gene lost 7 bases and the J gene lost 1 base, with 11 bases spanning the gap. Germline-derived CDR1 and CDR2 are SGHAT and FQNNGV. CDR3 length: 14 amino acids. CDR3 loop: CASTRRDSYNEQFF. DNA for the CDR3: TGTGCCAGCACCCGGCGTGATTCCTACAATGAGCAGTTCTTC.

This clonotype was observed a few times. The V and J genes are TRBV5-1 and TRBJ2-2; the D is unclear. The CDR3 is made up of 14 amino acids. The V and J ends lost 0 bases and 7 bases respectively, with 10 bases between them. The germline CDR1 and CDR2 sequences are SGHRS and YFSETQ. The CDR3 sequence is CASSLVWQVGELFF. In DNA form, the CDR3 reads TGCGCCAGCAGCTTGGTGTGGCAAGTCGGGGAGCTGTTTTTT. Full variable domain (outside the CDR3, taken from reference TRBV5-1 and TRBJ2-2): KAGVTQTPRYLIKTRGQQVTLSCSPISGHRSVSWYQQTPGQGLQFLFEYFSETQRNKGNFPGRFSGRQFSNSRSEMNVSTLELGDSALYLCASSLVWQVGELFFGEGSRLTVL.

This rearrangement joins TRBV5-1 to TRBJ1-4; D possibly corresponds to TRBD1 (5 bases). V was cut by 5 bases and J by 5 bases, with 16 bases left in between. From germline, CDR1 is SGHRS and CDR2 YFSETQ. This CDR3 contains 15 residues. The CDR3 region is CASRFSGRENEKLFF. The CDR3 bases are TGCGCCAGCAGGTTCTCGGGCAGGGAAAATGAAAAACTGTTTTTT. Variable domain in full (rest from reference TRBV5-1 and TRBJ1-4): KAGVTQTPRYLIKTRGQQVTLSCSPISGHRSVSWYQQTPGQGLQFLFEYFSETQRNKGNFPGRFSGRQFSNSRSEMNVSTLELGDSALYLCASRFSGRENEKLFFGSGTQLSVL.

This clonotype has only a few counts. At one end, the junction sequence differs from germline, possibly due to a read error. The gene calls are TRBV28 and TRBJ2-1, with TRBD2 matching over 7 bases. Looked up from germline, CDR1 is MDHEN and CDR2 is SYDVKM. This CDR3 is 16 amino acids long. CDR3 sequence reads: CASSLVRDYYYNERFF. For the CDR3, the DNA is TGTGCCAGCAGTTTAGTACGGGACTACTACTACAATGAGCGGTTCTTC. The full variable domain, in which reference TRBV28 and TRBJ2-1 provide the parts outside the CDR3, is DVKVTQSSRYLVKRTGEKVFLECVQDMDHENMFWYRQDPGLGLRLIYFSYDVKMKEKGDIPEGYSVSREKKERFSLILESASTNQTSMYLCASSLVRDYYYNERFFGPGTRLTVL.